These T cell receptor beta chains were read from a single sample in a study of tumor-infiltrating lymphocytes in primary liver carcinoma. TCRdb re-analysed the multiplex PCR reads in MiXCR, keeping a single row per CDR3 protein. Among about 21,000 distinct CDR3 sequences listed, around 79% were seen once. Sequenced input: liver tumor tissue from sampling region 1. The receptors were gathered from a woman aged 25-40 years with primary liver carcinoma and hepatitis B virus infection. Each CDR3 is given with its conserved first and last residue. A D gene is named only where the DNA matches it firmly. Only some rows state a clone size, as once, few, many or a class for expanded clones.

D: TRBD2; J: TRBJ2-2; size: many; V: TRBV12-3/TRBV12-4; CDR3: CASSPLGLASFPNTGELFF; DNA: TGTGCCAGCAGCCCACTCGGACTAGCGAGCTTCCCGAACACCGGGGAGCTGTTTTTT
D: TRBD1; J: TRBJ2-3; size: .; V: TRBV11-2; CDR3: CASGRTRQGSGDKQYF; DNA: TGTGCCAGCGGCCGGACGCGACAGGGAAGTGGAGATAAGCAGTATTTT
D: .; J: TRBJ1-3; size: .; V: TRBV11-3; CDR3: CASSLVLDRHFSGNTVYF; DNA: TGTGCCAGCAGCTTAGTTCTGGACAGACATTTCTCTGGAAACACCGTATATTTT
D: .; J: TRBJ2-2; size: large; V: TRBV11-2; CDR3: CASSLDRTVTGELFF; DNA: TGTGCCAGCAGCTTAGATCGGACTGTAACCGGGGAGCTGTTTTTT
D: .; J: TRBJ2-5; size: .; V: TRBV12-3/TRBV12-4; CDR3: CASSTYPGSKETQYF; DNA: TGTGCCAGTAGCACCTACCCCGGGAGTAAAGAGACTCAGTACTTC
D: .; J: TRBJ2-7; size: .; V: TRBV4-2; CDR3: CASSQEHLGEGEPREQYF; DNA: TGTGCTAGCAGCCAGGAACACCTAGGAGAGGGGGAACCGCGCGAGCAGTACTTC
D: TRBD1; J: TRBJ2-7; size: .; V: TRBV4-3; CDR3: CASSQDRWTGEQYF; DNA: TGCGCCAGCAGCCAAGATCGATGGACAGGGGAGCAGTACTTC
D: .; J: TRBJ1-2; size: .; V: TRBV11-2; CDR3: CATSLREANHGYTF; DNA: TGTGCCACAAGCTTAAGGGAAGCTAACCATGGCTACACCTTC
D: .; J: TRBJ2-3; size: .; V: TRBV5-6; CDR3: CASSPLAGVDAQYF; DNA: TGTGCCAGCAGCCCGCTAGCAGGAGTAGATGCGCAGTATTTT
D: .; J: TRBJ1-2; size: .; V: TRBV6-1; CDR3: CASSKGFLVLRSNYGYTF; DNA: TGTGCCAGCAGCAAAGGGTTCCTAGTCCTTAGATCTAACTATGGCTACACCTTC
D: TRBD2; J: TRBJ2-2; size: .; V: TRBV7-8; CDR3: CVSSLGRGENTGELLF; DNA: TGTGTCAGCAGCTTAGGGCGGGGGGAGAACACCGGGGAGCTGCTTTTT
D: .; J: TRBJ2-7; size: .; V: TRBV12-3/TRBV12-4; CDR3: CVSSFLGQGNHEQYF; DNA: TGTGTCAGCAGTTTTCTGGGGCAGGGTAATCACGAACAGTACTTC
D: .; J: TRBJ1-4; size: .; V: TRBV11-2; CDR3: CACSLWEGKLFF; DNA: TGTGCCTGCAGCCTCTGGGAAGGAAAACTGTTTTTT
D: TRBD2; J: TRBJ2-1; size: .; V: TRBV7-3; CDR3: CASSLTSQTNNELFF; DNA: TGTGCCAGCAGCTTGACTAGCCAGACGAACAATGAGCTGTTCTTC
D: .; J: TRBJ2-1; size: .; V: TRBV11-2; CDR3: CASQQLNEQSF; DNA: TGTGCCAGCCAACAGCTTAATGAACAGTCCTTC
D: TRBD2; J: TRBJ2-2; size: .; V: TRBV28; CDR3: CASTWERLAVTGELFF; DNA: TGCGCCAGCACCTGGGAGAGACTAGCGGTAACAGGGGAGCTGTTTTTT
D: .; J: TRBJ2-5; size: .; V: TRBV7-7; CDR3: CASSWTIAETQYF; DNA: TGTGCTAGCAGCTGGACTATAGCAGAGACCCAGTACTTC
D: .; J: TRBJ2-5; size: .; V: TRBV11-1; CDR3: CASSSVGCEETQYF; DNA: TGTGCCAGCAGCTCAGTAGGGTGCGAAGAGACCCAGTACTTC
D: .; J: TRBJ2-7; size: .; V: TRBV11-2; CDR3: CASSLTDAVCEQYF; DNA: TGTGCCAGCAGTTTAACGGACGCTGTCTGCGAGCAGTACTTC
D: .; J: TRBJ2-1; size: once; V: TRBV5-8; CDR3: CARSSRPTNGQFF; DNA: TGTGCCAGAAGCTCCCGACCAACCAATGGACAGTTCTTC
D: TRBD2; J: TRBJ2-1; size: .; V: TRBV11-2; CDR3: CASSHTGGRFLGDEQFF; DNA: TGTGCCAGCAGCCATACTGGCGGGAGGTTCCTAGGCGATGAGCAGTTCTTC
D: TRBD2; J: TRBJ2-3; size: .; V: TRBV11-2; CDR3: CVSSAGLAGIVDTRYF; DNA: TGTGTCAGCAGCGCGGGACTAGCGGGTATTGTTGATACGCGGTACTTT
D: .; J: TRBJ2-2; size: .; V: TRBV7-9; CDR3: CASSLRDGELFF; DNA: TGTGCCAGCAGCTTAAGAGACGGGGAGCTGTTTTTT
D: .; J: TRBJ2-3; size: once; V: TRBV5-4; CDR3: CTSSLDGHPPRTDTQYF; DNA: TGTACCAGCAGCCTAGACGGACACCCTCCACGCACAGATACGCAGTATTTT
D: TRBD2; J: TRBJ2-1; size: .; V: TRBV11-1; CDR3: CANSGTGRRQFF; DNA: TGTGCCAATAGCGGGACGGGACGCAGGCAGTTCTTC
D: TRBD1; J: TRBJ2-7; size: .; V: TRBV4-2; CDR3: CASSQEQLGQGGPREQYF; DNA: TGTGCTAGTAGCCAGGAACAACTAGGACAGGGGGGACCGCGCGAGCAGTACTTC
D: TRBD2; J: TRBJ2-3; size: .; V: TRBV11-2; CDR3: CASSAGLAGIVGTRYF; DNA: TGTGCCAGCAGCGCGGGATTAGCGGGTATTGTTGGTACGCGGTATTTT
D: .; J: TRBJ2-1; size: .; V: TRBV4-3; CDR3: CASIHTELLNEQFF; DNA: TGCGCCAGCATCCACACAGAGTTGCTCAATGAGCAATTCTTC
D: .; J: TRBJ2-6; size: few; V: TRBV4-3; CDR3: CASSQESSEIGSGANVLTF; DNA: TGCGCCAGCAGCCAAGAGAGTAGCGAGATAGGCTCTGGGGCCAACGTCCTGACTTTC
D: .; J: TRBJ1-6; size: .; V: TRBV5-5; CDR3: CPSSLDVNNSPLHF; DNA: TGTCCCAGCAGCTTGGACGTCAACAATTCACCCCTCCACTTT
D: .; J: TRBJ1-6; size: .; V: TRBV11-3; CDR3: CTSSFKWSHNSPPHF; DNA: TGTACCAGCAGCTTTAAGTGGAGCCATAATTCACCCCCCCACTTT
D: .; J: TRBJ2-3; size: .; V: TRBV7-9; CDR3: CASSLYGTSTDTQYF; DNA: TGTGCCAGCAGCTTGTACGGGACTAGCACAGATACGCAGTATTTT